This T cell receptor (beta chain) originates from a study of T cells in Graves' hyperthyroidism and ophthalmopathy. Exclusion followed for patients with uncontrolled infection, other autoimmune disease, pregnancy or lactation. Amplification of TCR beta CDR3 regions used RNA as the template. The HTBI set primed first-round TCR CDR3 RT-PCR. TCRdb passed the multiplex PCR reads through MiXCR, listing each CDR3 protein once. The sample holds around 720,000 distinct CDR3 sequences, 35% seen once. Regarding the study as a whole: Separating ophthalmopathy from stable hyperthyroidism was achieved by a 13 V-J model. Clonotypes that were expanded in thyroid above 0.001 mostly appeared in blood too.

This clonotype was observed at least ten times. Its antigen is undetermined. Trimming shortened V by 8 bases and J by 2 bases, and 16 bases separated the two germline ends. CDR1 and CDR2 from the germline V gene are DFQATT and SNEGSKA (reference sequence). The CDR3 runs to 13 residues. Sequencing was carried out using blood. The TCR comes from a woman aged 40 to 50 with Graves' hyperthyroidism. This chain uses TRBV20-1 with TRBJ2-7, with D perhaps assigned TRBD1 or TRBD2 (5 bases each). This CDR3 is CSTERDAAYEQYF. As DNA, the CDR3 is TGCAGTACGGAGAGGGACGCCGCCTACGAGCAGTACTTC.